The 27 T cell receptor beta chains in this list originate from one sample, sequenced in a study of T cell responses to AZD1222 COVID-19 vaccine. Generated by immunoSEQ multiplex PCR, the TCRdb table keeps only in-frame clones and is missing some. The sample shows about 210,000 clones, about 94% of them seen only once. The sequenced sample was peripheral blood, obtained 28 days after the second dose of the MenACWY control vaccine. The receptors were sampled from an adult who received the MenACWY meningococcal vaccine as a control.

V and J are TRBV28 and TRBJ2-5; D uncertain. The CDR3 is 12 residues long. V lost 8 bases and J lost 8, with 15 bases in between. In germline, CDR1 is MDHEN, CDR2 SYDVKM. CDR3 in amino acids: CASGSPRKTQYF. The CDR3, as DNA: TGTGCCAGCGGTAGCCCCCGCAAAACCCAGTACTTC. The full variable domain, its missing parts supplied by reference TRBV28 and TRBJ2-5, is DVKVTQSSRYLVKRTGEKVFLECVQDMDHENMFWYRQDPGLGLRLIYFSYDVKMKEKGDIPEGYSVSREKKERFSLILESASTNQTSMYLCASGSPRKTQYFGPGTRLLVL.

The chain carries TRBV12-3 or TRBV12-4 and TRBJ1-2; D unresolved. The CDR3 has 13 residues. Trimming removed 6 bases at V and 6 bases at J, with 14 bases between. Written as DNA, the CDR3 is TGTGCCAGCAGCCGGCCGAATTCGGATGGCTACACCTTC. The encoded protein is CASSRPNSDGYTF.

The chain is built from TRBV7-2 and TRBJ2-7; 7 nucleotides agree with TRBD1. V lost 5 bases and J lost 6; bases outside the gene matches: 13. Germline V CDR1 and CDR2: SGHTA, FQGNSA. The CDR3 is 15 amino acids. The CDR3 here is CASSISTGPWVEQYF. CDR3 coding DNA: TGTGCCAGCAGCATATCGACAGGGCCGTGGGTCGAGCAGTACTTC.

The genes are TRBV6-5 and TRBJ1-5, with TRBD1 matching 9 bases. Germline V gene data show CDR1 as MNHEY and CDR2 as SVGAGI. V lost 6 bases and J lost 2; bases outside the gene matches: 5. The CDR3 loop spans 15 amino acids. The CDR3 DNA is TGTGCCAGCAGCACCGGGACAGGGCGCAATCAGCCCCAGCATTTT. Amino acids: CASSTGTGRNQPQHF.

This clone is a singleton in its sample. The gene calls are TRBV19 and TRBJ2-6; tentatively, D is TRBD1 (6 bases). The V gene's germline CDR1 is LNHDA and CDR2 SQIVND (reference sequence). CDR3 length: 18 residues. V lost 6 bases and J lost 4, with 22 bases in between. The CDR3 region has the DNA TGTGCCAGTAGGCCCCCCCCCAGGGGACATGGAGGGGCCAACGTCCTGACTTTC. Its translation: CASRPPPRGHGGANVLTF.

J is TRBJ2-3 and V is TRBV18; D is perhaps TRBD2 (5 bases). CDR1 and CDR2 (germline): KGHSH, LQKENI. This CDR3 has 16 amino acids. V lost 0 bases to trimming and J lost 1 base, with 11 bases between them. CDR3 nucleotides: TGTGCCAGCTCACCACCATGGGCCGGGGGCACAGATACGCAGTATTTT. Protein sequence: CASSPPWAGGTDTQYF.

As concerns this clone: The sample has other DNA sequences that encode this CDR3 too. The chain uses TRBV29-1 and TRBJ1-1, with D possibly TRBD1 on 6 matching bases. Per germline, CDR1 SQVTM and CDR2 ANQGSEA. This CDR3 comprises 13 residues. Deletions cut 4 bases from V and 0 bases from J, with 9 bases between. The CDR3, as DNA: TGCAGCGTTGGAGGGGGGATGAACACTGAAGCTTTCTTT. Amino acid sequence: CSVGGGMNTEAFF. Filled out from reference TRBV29-1 and TRBJ1-1, the complete variable domain reads SAVISQKPSRDICQRGTSLTIQCQVDSQVTMMFWYRQQPGQSLTLIATANQGSEATYESGFVIDKFPISRPNLTFSTLTVSNMSPEDSSIYLCSVGGGMNTEAFFGQGTRLTVV.

This clone has only one observation. The chain employs TRBV27 and TRBJ2-6; 8 bases match TRBD1. J lost 3 bases, V lost 10 bases, and 11 bases had no gene match. Germline V gene sequence: CDR1 MNHEY, CDR2 SMNVEV (reference sequence). This CDR3 contains 16 residues. The CDR3 DNA sequence: TGTGCCACCAGCCAGCCAGGGGGCATTGGGGCCAACGTCCTGACTTTC. Translated, it gives CATSQPGGIGANVLTF.

A few counts support this clone. The rearrangement uses TRBV2 and TRBJ1-5; D gene uncertain. CDR1 and CDR2 (germline): SNHLY, FYNNEI. The V and J ends lost 2 bases and 9 bases respectively, with 11 bases between them. The CDR3 runs 13 residues. The chain's CDR3 is CASSELRDGPQHF. CDR3 in DNA: TGTGCCAGCAGTGAATTGAGGGATGGGCCCCAGCATTTT.

This chain connects TRBV7-2 to TRBJ1-5; tentative D call: TRBD1 (5 bases). The CDR3 consists of 14 residues. V was pared by 5 bases and J by 4 bases, with 12 bases between. CDR1 SGHTA and CDR2 FQGNSA come from the germline V gene. The CDR3 coding sequence is TGTGCCAGCAGCCCCTTGGGGGTGAATCAGCCCCAGCATTTT. It encodes CASSPLGVNQPQHF.

V gene TRBV30 combines with J gene TRBJ2-6, with D maybe TRBD1 (6 bases). The length of the CDR3 is 17 residues. Germline CDR1 is GTSNPN and CDR2 is SVGIG (reference sequence). V gave up 1 base and J gave up 0 bases, with 13 bases separating them. The CDR3 sequence is CAWSAGRGRSGANVLTF. The DNA of the CDR3 is TGTGCCTGGAGTGCGGGCAGGGGTCGCTCTGGGGCCAACGTCCTGACTTTC.

This clone was seen just once. The CDR3 DNA reads as TGTGCCACCAGTGATGGGCAGGGGAGGGTCGAGCAGTACTTC. Amino acid sequence: CATSDGQGRVEQYF. The chain is built from TRBV24-1 and TRBJ2-7; possible D gene TRBD2, 7 bases. The CDR3 is made up of 14 amino acids. Trimming removed 3 bases from V and 6 bases from J, with 14 bases in between. Germline CDR1 and CDR2: KGHDR and SFDVKD.

This chain connects TRBV28 to TRBJ2-2; D might be TRBD1 (6 bases). Germline CDR1 reads MDHEN; CDR2 reads SYDVKM. The CDR3 consists of 15 residues. The V gene lost 6 bases and the J gene lost 0 bases, with 11 bases spanning the gap. The CDR3 bases are TGTGCCAGCAGGCCCGGGACACCGAACACCGGGGAGCTGTTTTTT. This translates into CASRPGTPNTGELFF. Full variable domain (rest looked up from reference TRBV28 and TRBJ2-2): DVKVTQSSRYLVKRTGEKVFLECVQDMDHENMFWYRQDPGLGLRLIYFSYDVKMKEKGDIPEGYSVSREKKERFSLILESASTNQTSMYLCASRPGTPNTGELFFGEGSRLTVL.

J is TRBJ1-3 and V is TRBV5-1, with unresolved D. Trimming stripped 3 bases from V and 0 bases from J, with 7 bases between. Germline values: CDR1 SGHRS, CDR2 YFSETQ. The CDR3 length is 14 residues. The CDR3 DNA is TGCGCCAGCAGCTCGTCTTTCTCTGGAAACACCATATATTTT. This sequence encodes CASSSSFSGNTIYF.

The genes are TRBV27 and TRBJ2-1; D not certain. V was cut by 0 bases and J by 6 bases, with 9 bases left in between. The CDR3 contains 14 residues. Per germline, CDR1 MNHEY and CDR2 SMNVEV (reference sequence). The CDR3, as DNA: TGTGCCAGCAGTTTATCAGGACCGTTCAATGAGCAGTTCTTC. It codes for CASSLSGPFNEQFF.

The chain uses TRBV24-1 and TRBJ2-1, with TRBD1 matching 10 bases. V shed 7 bases, J shed 6 bases, and the junction held 8 bases outside the gene matches. Per the germline V gene, CDR1 is KGHDR and CDR2 is SFDVKD. CDR3 length: 15 residues. CDR3 in amino acids: CATRAGTGALNEQFF. CDR3 bases: TGTGCCACCAGGGCCGGGACAGGGGCGCTCAATGAGCAGTTCTTC.

This clone was observed once. The rearrangement links TRBV10-3 to TRBJ2-5, with a weak D call TRBD1 (5 bases). The V gene's germline CDR1 is ENHRY and CDR2 SYGVKD. CDR3 length: 14 residues. V dropped 0 bases and J dropped 1 base, with 6 bases sitting between them. The CDR3 sequence is CAISESGAQETQYF. The CDR3 nucleotides read TGTGCCATCAGTGAGTCAGGGGCCCAAGAGACCCAGTACTTC.

The rearrangement joins TRBV5-4 to TRBJ2-7; no clear D gene. Germline V gene sequence: CDR1 SGHNT, CDR2 YYREEE (reference sequence). The CDR3 consists of 13 residues. Trimming pared 0 bases from V and 4 bases from J, leaving 8 bases between. CDR3 loop: CASSLGVLYEQYF. As DNA, the CDR3 is TGTGCCAGCAGCTTGGGGGTGCTGTACGAGCAGTACTTC.

The rearrangement links TRBV2 to TRBJ1-1; D is undetermined. Trimming stripped 2 bases from V and 6 bases from J, with 10 bases between. This CDR3 has 13 residues. Per the germline V gene, CDR1 is SNHLY and CDR2 is FYNNEI. CDR3 amino acids: CASSELTGSEAFF. The CDR3, as DNA: TGTGCCAGCAGTGAATTGACGGGTTCTGAAGCTTTCTTT.

The chain combines TRBV3-1 (or the pseudogene TRBV3-2) with TRBJ1-2; 7 bases are a match to TRBD1. This CDR3 region has 13 residues. Germline trimming cut 3 bases from V and 8 bases from J; bases unmatched to any gene: 6. CDR1 and CDR2 from the germline V gene are LGHDT and YNNKEL (reference sequence). The chain's CDR3 is CASSQHRGGGYTF. In DNA, the CDR3 is TGTGCCAGCAGCCAGCACAGGGGAGGGGGCTACACCTTC.

This chain joins TRBV28 and TRBJ2-2; no firm D call. Germline-derived CDR1 and CDR2 are MDHEN and SYDVKM. Between the trimmed V and J ends, which lost 4 bases and 2 bases, there was a span of 14 bases. The CDR3 has 16 amino acids. CDR3 region: CASSSPRGTNTGELFF. The CDR3 DNA reads TGTGCCAGCAGTTCACCGCGCGGTACTAACACCGGGGAGCTGTTTTTT.

This clone was seen more than once but under ten times. The CDR3, as DNA: TGTGCCACCAGGGACATCAACACCGGGGAGCTGTTTTTT. It yields the protein CATRDINTGELFF. The chain couples TRBV15 to TRBJ2-2; a weak D match, TRBD1 (5 bases). Trimming stripped 6 bases from V and 2 bases from J, with 7 bases between. The V gene's germline CDR1 is LNHNV and CDR2 YYDKDF (reference sequence). The CDR3 has 13 amino acids.

The chain couples TRBV9 to TRBJ2-1; 11 nucleotides line up with TRBD2. The germline V gene encodes CDR1 SGDLS and CDR2 YYNGEE. V shed 2 bases, J shed 10 bases, and the junction held 2 bases outside the gene matches. The CDR3 runs 13 residues. In DNA form, the CDR3 reads TGTGCCAGCAGCGTGGGACTAGCGGTCGAGCAGTTCTTC. Translation gives CASSVGLAVEQFF.

The V and J genes are TRBV30 and TRBJ1-1; 8 bases match TRBD1. V lost 0 bases, J lost 4 bases, and 1 base stayed unmatched. The CDR3 is 13 amino acids. CDR1 and CDR2 (germline): GTSNPN, SVGIG (reference sequence). CDR3 amino acids: CAWSVGQGTEAFF. The CDR3, as DNA: TGTGCCTGGAGTGTAGGACAGGGCACTGAAGCTTTCTTT.

The rearrangement uses TRBV4-3 and TRBJ2-1; no clear D gene. CDR3 length: 16 residues. Germline values: CDR1 LGHNA, CDR2 YSLEER. V shed 0 bases and J shed 2 bases, with 11 bases lying between them. The CDR3 DNA reads as TGCGCCAGCAGCCAAGAGGAAGGCGGAGCCTACAATGAGCAGTTCTTC. It translates to CASSQEEGGAYNEQFF.

This chain connects TRBV19 to TRBJ1-4; TRBD1 matches 12 bases. CDR3 size: 16 residues. In germline, CDR1 is LNHDA, CDR2 SQIVND (reference sequence). V lost 8 bases, J lost 3 bases, and 7 bases stayed unmatched. The CDR3 region is CASGDRGRGANEKLFF. The CDR3, as DNA: TGTGCCAGTGGGGACAGGGGGCGCGGAGCTAATGAAAAACTGTTTTTT.

This clone appeared once. V and J are TRBV9 and TRBJ2-3; 9 nucleotides align to TRBD2. The CDR3 contains 14 residues. The V gene's germline CDR1 is SGDLS and CDR2 YYNGEE. V shed 3 bases, J shed 1 base, and the junction held 0 bases outside the gene matches. Written as DNA, the CDR3 is TGTGCCAGCAGCGGGACTAGCGGCACAGATACGCAGTATTTT. Encoded protein: CASSGTSGTDTQYF.